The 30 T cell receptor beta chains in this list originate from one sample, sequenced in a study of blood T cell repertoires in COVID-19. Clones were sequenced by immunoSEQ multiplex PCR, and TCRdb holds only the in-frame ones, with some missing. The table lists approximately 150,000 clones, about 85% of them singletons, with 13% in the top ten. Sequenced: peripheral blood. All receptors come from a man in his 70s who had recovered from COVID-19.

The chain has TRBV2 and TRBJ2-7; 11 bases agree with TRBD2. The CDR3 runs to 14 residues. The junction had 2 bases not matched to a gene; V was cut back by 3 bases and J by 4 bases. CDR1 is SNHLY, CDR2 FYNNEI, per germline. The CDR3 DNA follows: TGTGCCAGCAGTGATACTAGCGGGAGTTACGAGCAGTACTTC. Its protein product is CASSDTSGSYEQYF.

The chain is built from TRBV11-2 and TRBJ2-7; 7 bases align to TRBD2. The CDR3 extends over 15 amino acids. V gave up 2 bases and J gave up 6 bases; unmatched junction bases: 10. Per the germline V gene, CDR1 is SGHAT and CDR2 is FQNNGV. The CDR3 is CASSLLAGEYAEQYF. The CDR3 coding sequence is TGTGCCAGCAGCTTACTCGCGGGAGAGTATGCCGAGCAGTACTTC.

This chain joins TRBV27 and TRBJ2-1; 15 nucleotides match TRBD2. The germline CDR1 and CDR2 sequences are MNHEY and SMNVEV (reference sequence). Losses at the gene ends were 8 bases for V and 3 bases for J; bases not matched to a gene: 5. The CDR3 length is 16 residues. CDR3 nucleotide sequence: TGTGCCAGCGGACTAGCGGGAGGGCCTCTCTACAATGAGCAGTTCTTC. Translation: CASGLAGGPLYNEQFF.

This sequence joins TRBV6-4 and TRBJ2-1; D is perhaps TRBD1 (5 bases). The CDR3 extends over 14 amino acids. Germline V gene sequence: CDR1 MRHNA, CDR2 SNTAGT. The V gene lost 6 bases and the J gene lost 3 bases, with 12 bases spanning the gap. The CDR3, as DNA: TGTGCCAGCAGAGAACAGGCGAGCTACAATGAGCAGTTCTTC. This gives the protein CASREQASYNEQFF.

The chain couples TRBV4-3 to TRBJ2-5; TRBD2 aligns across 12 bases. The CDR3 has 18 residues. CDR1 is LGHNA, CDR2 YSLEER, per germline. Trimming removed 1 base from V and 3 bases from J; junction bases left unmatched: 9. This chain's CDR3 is CASSQVLAGGGLEETQYF. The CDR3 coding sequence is TGCGCCAGCAGCCAAGTCCTAGCGGGAGGGGGCCTAGAAGAGACCCAGTACTTC.

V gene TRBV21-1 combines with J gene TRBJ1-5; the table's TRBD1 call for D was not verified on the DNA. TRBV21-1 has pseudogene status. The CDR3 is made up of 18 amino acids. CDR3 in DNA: TGTGCCAGCAGCAAAGAAAAGGAGACAGGGGCCGGGGCTCAGCCCCAGCATTTT. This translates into CASSKEKETGAGAQPQHF.

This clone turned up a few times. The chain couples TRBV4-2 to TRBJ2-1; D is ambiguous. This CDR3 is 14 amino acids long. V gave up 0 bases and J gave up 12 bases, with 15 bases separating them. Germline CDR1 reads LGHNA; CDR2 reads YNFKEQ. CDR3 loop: CASSQDALRTRQFF. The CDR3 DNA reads TGTGCCAGCAGCCAAGATGCCCTTCGAACGAGGCAGTTCTTC.

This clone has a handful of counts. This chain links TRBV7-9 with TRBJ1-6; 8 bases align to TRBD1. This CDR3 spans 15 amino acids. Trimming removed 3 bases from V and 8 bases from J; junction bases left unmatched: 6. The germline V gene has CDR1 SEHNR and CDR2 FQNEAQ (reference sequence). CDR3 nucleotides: TGTGCCAGCAGCTTTTCCGACAGGGGAGATTCACCCCTCCACTTT. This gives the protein CASSFSDRGDSPLHF.

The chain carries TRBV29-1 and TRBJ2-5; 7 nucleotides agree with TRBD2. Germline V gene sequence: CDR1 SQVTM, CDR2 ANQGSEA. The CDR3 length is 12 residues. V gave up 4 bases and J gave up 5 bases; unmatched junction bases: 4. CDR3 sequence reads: CSVGAGGETQYF. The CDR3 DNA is TGCAGCGTTGGTGCCGGGGGGGAGACCCAGTACTTC.

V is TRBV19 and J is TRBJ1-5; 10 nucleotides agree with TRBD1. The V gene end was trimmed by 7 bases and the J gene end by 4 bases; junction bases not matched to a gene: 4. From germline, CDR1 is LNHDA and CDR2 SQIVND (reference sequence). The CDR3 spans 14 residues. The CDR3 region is CASTWTGGNQPQHF. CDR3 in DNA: TGTGCCAGTACTTGGACAGGGGGAAATCAGCCCCAGCATTTT.

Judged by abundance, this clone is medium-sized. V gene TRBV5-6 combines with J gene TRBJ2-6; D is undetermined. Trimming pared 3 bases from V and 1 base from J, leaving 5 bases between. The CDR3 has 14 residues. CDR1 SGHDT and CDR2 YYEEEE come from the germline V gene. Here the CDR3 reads CASSYMSGANVLTF. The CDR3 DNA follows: TGTGCCAGCAGCTATATGTCTGGGGCCAACGTCCTGACTTTC.

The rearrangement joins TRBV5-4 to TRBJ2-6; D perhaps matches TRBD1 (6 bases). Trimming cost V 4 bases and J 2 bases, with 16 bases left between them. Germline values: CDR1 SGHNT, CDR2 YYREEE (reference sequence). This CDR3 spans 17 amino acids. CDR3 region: CASSQQQGTTGANVLTF. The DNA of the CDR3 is TGTGCCAGCAGCCAGCAACAGGGAACCACTGGGGCCAACGTCCTGACTTTC.

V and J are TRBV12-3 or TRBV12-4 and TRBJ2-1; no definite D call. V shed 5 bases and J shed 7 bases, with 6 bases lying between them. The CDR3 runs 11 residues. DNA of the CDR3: TGTGCCAGCAGTCAAATTAATGAGCAGTTCTTC. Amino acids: CASSQINEQFF.

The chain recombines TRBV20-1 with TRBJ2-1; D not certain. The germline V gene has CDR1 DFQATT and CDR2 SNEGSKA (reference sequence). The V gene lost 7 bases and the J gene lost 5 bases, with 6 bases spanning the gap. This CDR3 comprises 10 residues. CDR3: CSGGNNEQFF. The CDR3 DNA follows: TGCAGTGGCGGAAACAATGAGCAGTTCTTC.

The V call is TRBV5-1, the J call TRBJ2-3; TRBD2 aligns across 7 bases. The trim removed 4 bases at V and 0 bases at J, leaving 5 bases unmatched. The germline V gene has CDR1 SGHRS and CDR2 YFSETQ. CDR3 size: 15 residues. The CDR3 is CASSQRGASTDTQYF. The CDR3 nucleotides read TGCGCCAGCAGCCAGCGGGGCGCTAGCACAGATACGCAGTATTTT.

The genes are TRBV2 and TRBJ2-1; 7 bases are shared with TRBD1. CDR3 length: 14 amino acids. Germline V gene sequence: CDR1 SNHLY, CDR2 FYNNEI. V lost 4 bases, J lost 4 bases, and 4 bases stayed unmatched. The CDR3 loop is CASSGAGGYNEQFF. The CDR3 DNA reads TGTGCCAGCAGTGGGGCAGGGGGATACAATGAGCAGTTCTTC.

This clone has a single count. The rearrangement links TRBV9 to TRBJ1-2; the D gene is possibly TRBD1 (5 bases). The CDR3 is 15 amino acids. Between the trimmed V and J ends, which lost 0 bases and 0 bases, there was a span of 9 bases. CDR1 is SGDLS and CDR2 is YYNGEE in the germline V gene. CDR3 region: CASSVAPGTNYGYTF. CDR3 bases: TGTGCCAGCAGCGTAGCGCCAGGGACTAACTATGGCTACACCTTC.

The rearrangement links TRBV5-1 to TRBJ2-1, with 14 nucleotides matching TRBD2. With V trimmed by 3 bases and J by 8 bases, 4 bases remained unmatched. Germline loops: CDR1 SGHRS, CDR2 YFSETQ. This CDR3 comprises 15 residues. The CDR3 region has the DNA TGCGCCAGCAGCTCGACTAGCGGGAGGGAGCATGAGCAGTTCTTC. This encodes CASSSTSGREHEQFF. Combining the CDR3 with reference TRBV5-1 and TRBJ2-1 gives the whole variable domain KAGVTQTPRYLIKTRGQQVTLSCSPISGHRSVSWYQQTPGQGLQFLFEYFSETQRNKGNFPGRFSGRQFSNSRSEMNVSTLELGDSALYLCASSSTSGREHEQFFGPGTRLTVL.

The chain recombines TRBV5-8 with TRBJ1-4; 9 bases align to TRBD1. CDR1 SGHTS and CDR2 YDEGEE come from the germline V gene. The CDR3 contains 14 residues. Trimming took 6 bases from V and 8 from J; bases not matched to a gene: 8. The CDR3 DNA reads TGTGCCAGCATTCAACAGGGGGCCGGGGAAAAACTGTTTTTT. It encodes CASIQQGAGEKLFF. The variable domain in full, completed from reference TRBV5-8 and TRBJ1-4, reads EAGVTQSPTHLIKTRGQQATLRCSPISGHTSVYWYQQALGLGLQFLLWYDEGEERNRGNFPPRFSGRQFPNYSSELNVNALELEDSALYLCASIQQGAGEKLFFGSGTQLSVL.

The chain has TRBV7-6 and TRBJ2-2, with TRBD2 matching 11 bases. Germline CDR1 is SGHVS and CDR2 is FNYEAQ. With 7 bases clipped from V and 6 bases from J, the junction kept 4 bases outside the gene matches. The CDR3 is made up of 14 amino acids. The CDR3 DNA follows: TGTGCCAGCACTGTAGCGGGAGGGTCCGGGGAGCTGTTTTTT. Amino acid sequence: CASTVAGGSGELFF. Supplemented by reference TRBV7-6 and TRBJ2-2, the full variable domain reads GAGVSQSPRYKVTKRGQDVALRCDPISGHVSLYWYRQALGQGPEFLTYFNYEAQQDKSGLPNDRFSAERPEGSISTLTIQRTEQRDSAMYRCASTVAGGSGELFFGEGSRLTVL.

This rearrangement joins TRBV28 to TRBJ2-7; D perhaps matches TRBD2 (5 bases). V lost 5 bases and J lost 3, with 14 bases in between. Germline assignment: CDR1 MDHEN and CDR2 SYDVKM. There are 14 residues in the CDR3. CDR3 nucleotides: TGTGCCAGCAGTACCCCAACTAGATTCTACGAGCAGTACTTC. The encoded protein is CASSTPTRFYEQYF.

The CDR3 here is CAMRTEGTDTQYF. The DNA for the CDR3 is TGTGCCATGCGGACAGAAGGCACAGATACGCAGTATTTT. The rearrangement uses TRBV10-3 and TRBJ2-3, with a possible D match to TRBD1 (6 bases). CDR3 length equals 13 residues. The V end lost 9 bases, the J end lost 1 base, and 11 bases lay between the germline ends. CDR1 is ENHRY and CDR2 is SYGVKD in the germline V gene.

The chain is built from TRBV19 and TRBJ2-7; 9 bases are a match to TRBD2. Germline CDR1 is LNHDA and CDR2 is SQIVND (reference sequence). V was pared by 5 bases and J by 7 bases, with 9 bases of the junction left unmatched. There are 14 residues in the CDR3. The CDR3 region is CASSSGTSSREQYF. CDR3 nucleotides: TGTGCCAGTAGTTCCGGGACTAGCTCTAGGGAGCAGTACTTC.

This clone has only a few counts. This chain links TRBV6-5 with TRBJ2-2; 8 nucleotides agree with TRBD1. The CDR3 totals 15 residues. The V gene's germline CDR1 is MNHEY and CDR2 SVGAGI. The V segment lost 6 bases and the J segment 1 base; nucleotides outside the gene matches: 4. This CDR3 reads CASSPGQGNTGELFF. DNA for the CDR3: TGTGCCAGCAGCCCCGGACAGGGGAACACCGGGGAGCTGTTTTTT.

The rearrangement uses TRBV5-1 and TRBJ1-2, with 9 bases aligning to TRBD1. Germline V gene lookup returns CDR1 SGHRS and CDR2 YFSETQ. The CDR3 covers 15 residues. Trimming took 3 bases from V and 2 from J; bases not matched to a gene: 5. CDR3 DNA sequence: TGCGCCAGCAGCTGGAGGACAGGGGAAAACTATGGCTACACCTTC. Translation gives CASSWRTGENYGYTF.

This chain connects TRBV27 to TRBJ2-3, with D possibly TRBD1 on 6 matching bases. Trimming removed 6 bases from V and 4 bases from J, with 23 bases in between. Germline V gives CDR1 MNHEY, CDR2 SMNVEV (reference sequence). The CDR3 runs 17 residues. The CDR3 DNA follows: TGTGCCAGCAGAACAAAAGACAGGTCCCCTGTCCCAGATACGCAGTATTTT. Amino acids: CASRTKDRSPVPDTQYF.

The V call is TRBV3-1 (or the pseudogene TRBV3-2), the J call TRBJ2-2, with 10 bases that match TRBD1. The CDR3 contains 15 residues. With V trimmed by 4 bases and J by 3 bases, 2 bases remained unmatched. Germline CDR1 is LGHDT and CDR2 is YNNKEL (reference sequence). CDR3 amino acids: CASSPGQGYTGELFF. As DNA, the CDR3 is TGTGCCAGCAGCCCGGGACAGGGGTACACCGGGGAGCTGTTTTTT.

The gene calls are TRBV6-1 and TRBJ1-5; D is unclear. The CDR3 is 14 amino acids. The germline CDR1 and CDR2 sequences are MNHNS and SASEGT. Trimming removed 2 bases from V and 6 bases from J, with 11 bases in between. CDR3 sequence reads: CASSELRAGQPQHF. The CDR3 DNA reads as TGTGCCAGCAGTGAATTGAGGGCCGGTCAGCCCCAGCATTTT.

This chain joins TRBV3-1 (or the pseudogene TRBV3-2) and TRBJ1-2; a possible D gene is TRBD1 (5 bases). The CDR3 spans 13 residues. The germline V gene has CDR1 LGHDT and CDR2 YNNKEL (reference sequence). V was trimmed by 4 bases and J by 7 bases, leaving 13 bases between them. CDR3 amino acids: CASSRQGPGGYTF. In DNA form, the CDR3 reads TGTGCCAGCAGCCGGCAGGGCCCGGGTGGCTACACCTTC.

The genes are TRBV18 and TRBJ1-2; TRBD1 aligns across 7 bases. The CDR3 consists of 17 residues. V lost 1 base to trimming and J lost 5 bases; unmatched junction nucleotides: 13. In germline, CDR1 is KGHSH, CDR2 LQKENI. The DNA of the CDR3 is TGTGCCAGCTCACCACAACAAGGGGGCAGATTCTTGTATGGCTACACCTTC. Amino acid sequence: CASSPQQGGRFLYGYTF.